The T cell receptor beta chain described here comes from a study of T cell responses to AZD1222 COVID-19 vaccine. The V end was cut by 0 bases, the J end by 17 bases, with 14 bases between. CDR1 is LNHNV, CDR2 YYDKDF, per germline (reference sequence). This CDR3 is 13 amino acids long. Notes on the study in general: Clonal diversity was possibly underestimated, and white British individuals and females predominated among donors. Nearly half of unique spike-specific TCRs reportedly avoided B.1.351 and B.1.1.7 mutated regions. Two AZD1222 administrations were followed by greater Spike-specific TCR breadth and depth. Baseline serostatus was positive in only 5 to 7 AZD1222 recipients.

On this clone: As yet, its antigen is unknown.

The table came from immunoSEQ multiplex PCR; TCRdb's copy has only in-frame clones and leaves some out. The data hold under 55,000 clones, with around 80% observed a single time. J is TRBJ1-6 and V is TRBV15; D not certain. The sample consisted of peripheral blood, taken on day 0 of AZD1222 vaccination. The TCR was taken from an adult in good health. CDR3 sequence: CATSRDTVEVIHF. The CDR3 nucleotides read TGTGCCACCAGCAGAGATACCGTCGAGGTTATCCACTTT.